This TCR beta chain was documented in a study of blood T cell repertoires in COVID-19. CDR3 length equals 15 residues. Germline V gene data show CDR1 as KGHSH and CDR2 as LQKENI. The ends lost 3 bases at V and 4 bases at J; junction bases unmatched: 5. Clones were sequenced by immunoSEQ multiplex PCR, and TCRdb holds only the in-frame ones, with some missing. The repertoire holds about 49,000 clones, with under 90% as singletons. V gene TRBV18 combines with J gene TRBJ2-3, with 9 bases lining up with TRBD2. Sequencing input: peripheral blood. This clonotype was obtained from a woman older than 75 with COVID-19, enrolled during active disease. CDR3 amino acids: CASSPPSGIADTQYF. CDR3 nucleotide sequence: TGTGCCAGCTCACCGCCTAGCGGGATCGCAGATACGCAGTATTTT.